Listed below are T cell receptor beta chains from one sample, sequenced in a study of cytomegalovirus exposure and HLA in healthy donors. TCRdb keeps only in-frame clones here, not all; method: immunoSEQ multiplex PCR. The sample shows roughly 200,000 clones, approximately 85% of them seen only once. Sequencing used PBMCs. Receptors originate from a middle-aged woman in good health and CMV-seronegative. CDR3s include the opening cysteine and the closing phenylalanine or tryptophan. D genes are given only for firm matches.

j_gene,d_gene,v_gene,CDR3aa
TRBJ2-7,NA,TRBV5-1,CASSLDQASEQYF
TRBJ2-1,TRBD2,TRBV9,CASSVSGLAGSEQFF
TRBJ2-7,NA,TRBV7-2,CASSLFGNEQYF
TRBJ2-7,NA,TRBV11-2,CASSSSYEQYF
TRBJ2-7,TRBD2,TRBV5-6,CASSSGPTYEQYF
TRBJ1-2,TRBD1,TRBV28,CASRATGSNYGYTF
TRBJ2-1,NA,TRBV6-1,CASSSRSINEQFF
TRBJ1-2,NA,TRBV2,CASIDFYGYTF
TRBJ2-1,NA,TRBV7-8,CASSLRRLSVNEQFF
TRBJ1-4,TRBD1,TRBV18,CASSPRLTGGLATNEKLFF
TRBJ2-7,NA,TRBV4-1,CASSHAQGSYEQYF
TRBJ1-5,TRBD1,TRBV30,CAWRPRGTGTSNQPQHF
TRBJ2-1,NA,TRBV5-1,CASSAEPSVGVNEQFF
TRBJ2-5,TRBD2,TRBV5-1,CASSFSGSRETQYF
TRBJ2-2,NA,TRBV19,CASSIIGGGELFF
TRBJ1-1,TRBD1,TRBV18,CASSRWDRGTEAFF
TRBJ2-1,TRBD2,TRBV9,CASSVGVRRLAGGPYNEQFF
NA,TRBD1,TRBV5-1,CASSSGTGESYEQYF
TRBJ1-5,TRBD1,TRBV15,CATSGTVENQPQHF
TRBJ2-1,NA,TRBV11-3,CASSLEDGRGDNEQFF
TRBJ2-3,TRBD1,TRBV2,CASSLGQGATWDGDTQYF
TRBJ2-7,TRBD2,TRBV28,CASSGDGGRAGEQYF
TRBJ2-1,NA,TRBV7-9,CASSQDSRNYNEQFF
TRBJ2-3,NA,TRBV21-1,CASSKKGRQDNTDTQYF
TRBJ1-1,NA,TRBV7-2,CASSFSNTEAFF
TRBJ2-1,NA,TRBV6-1,CASSAVNNEQFF
TRBJ2-5,NA,TRBV25-1,CASSAGHVSLGTQYF
TRBJ1-1,TRBD1,TRBV19,CASSGTANTEAFF
TRBJ1-5,NA,TRBV7-9,CASSGGNQPQHF
TRBJ1-2,NA,TRBV4-1,CASSQVAVTHEGDTF
TRBJ2-5,TRBD2,TRBV7-3,CASSLRGGEETQYF
TRBJ2-2,TRBD1,TRBV5-4,CASSPQGTGVTGELFF
TRBJ2-1,TRBD1,TRBV5-4,CASSPNLGQKYEQFF
NA,NA,TRBV2,CASSSGTYEQYF
TRBJ2-2,TRBD1,TRBV10-2,CASRTGGNTGELFF
TRBJ2-7,NA,TRBV7-9,CASRLGPGAYEQYF
TRBJ2-2,NA,TRBV2,CASREQGGLFF
TRBJ2-7,NA,TRBV6-1,CASSKSYEQYF
TRBJ2-7,NA,TRBV30,CAWSVNYEQYF
TRBJ1-1,TRBD1,TRBV11-2,CASSLSGQLSEAFF
TRBJ1-5,TRBD1,TRBV6-1,CASKQTGGSNQPQHF
TRBJ2-7,NA,TRBV9,CASSVEGASYEQYF
TRBJ2-3,NA,TRBV21-1,CASSKAPSWFAGVRTDTQYF
TRBJ1-1,TRBD1,TRBV5-1,CASSLDRTGSAEAFF
TRBJ2-7,TRBD2,TRBV6-4,CARPVEARTLSGSATYEQYF
TRBJ2-5,NA,TRBV4-2,CASSLATLTTQYF
TRBJ2-5,NA,TRBV29-1,CSVDLLRVGVRTQYF
TRBJ2-7,TRBD1,TRBV27,CASSDRGEYEQYF
TRBJ2-7,NA,TRBV11-2,CASSLVNGYEQYF
TRBJ2-1,TRBD2,TRBV30,CAWITSGNRFF
TRBJ1-6,TRBD1,TRBV5-1,CASSLTGTGASPLHF
TRBJ1-1,TRBD1,TRBV23-1,CASSQSGQGWFGHRTEAFF
TRBJ2-7,TRBD2,TRBV6-1,CASTLTSGVWQYF
TRBJ1-2,TRBD1,TRBV30,CAWGPGTGRSGYTF
TRBJ1-5,NA,TRBV30,CAWDGGGNQPQHF
TRBJ2-2,NA,TRBV19,CASSIASPAGELFF
TRBJ1-1,TRBD1,TRBV19,CASSIDRATEAFF
TRBJ1-5,NA,TRBV30,CAWSGFGARQPQHF
TRBJ1-1,NA,TRBV6-5,CASSYSQGTEAFF